This T cell receptor beta chain was sequenced for a study of blood T cell repertoires in COVID-19. About the study: The United States, Italy and Spain provided the acute and convalescent COVID-19 samples.

The CDR3 runs to 16 residues. Germline V gene lookup returns CDR1 SGHVS and CDR2 FNYEAQ. The junction had 4 bases not matched to a gene; V was cut back by 1 base and J by 3 bases. Those enrolled, adults aged 18 to 89 years, came from 20 to 25 US areas. Using immunoSEQ multiplex PCR, the repertoire was profiled, and TCRdb retains in-frame clones only, with some absent. The table includes more than 250,000 clones, roughly 86% detected once. This clone was detected only once. This clonotype originated in a woman aged 25 to 45 who had recovered from COVID-19. The chain carries TRBV7-6 and TRBJ2-2, with 8 bases lining up with TRBD1. Sequenced material: PBMCs or T cells enriched from blood (not recorded which). CDR3 protein: CASSLDWTGHTGELFF. CDR3 DNA sequence: TGTGCCAGCAGCTTAGATTGGACAGGGCACACCGGGGAGCTGTTTTTT.